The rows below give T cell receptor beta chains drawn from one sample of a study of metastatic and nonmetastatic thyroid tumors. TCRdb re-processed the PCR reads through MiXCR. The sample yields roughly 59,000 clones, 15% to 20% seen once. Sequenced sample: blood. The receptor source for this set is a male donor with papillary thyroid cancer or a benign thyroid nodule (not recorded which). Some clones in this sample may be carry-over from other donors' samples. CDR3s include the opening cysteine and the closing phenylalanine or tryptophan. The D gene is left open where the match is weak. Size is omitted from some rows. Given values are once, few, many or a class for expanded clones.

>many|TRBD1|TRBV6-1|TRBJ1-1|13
TGTGCCAGCAGTAAGGACAGGGGCACTGAAGCTTTCTTT
CASSKDRGTEAFF
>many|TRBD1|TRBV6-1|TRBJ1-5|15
TGTGCCAGCAGTAGACAGGGGAGAAGCAATCAGCCCCAGCATTTT
CASSRQGRSNQPQHF
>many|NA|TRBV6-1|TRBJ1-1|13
TGTGCCAGCTCATGGCGCCTCAACACTGAAGCTTTCTTT
CASSWRLNTEAFF
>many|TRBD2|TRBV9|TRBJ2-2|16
TGTGCCAGCAGCGCCTGGACTAGCGGGCGGACCGGGGAGCTGTTTTTT
CASSAWTSGRTGELFF
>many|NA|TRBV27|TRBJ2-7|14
TGTGCCAGCAGTTCGGCAGGGGCCTCCTACGAGCAGTACTTC
CASSSAGASYEQYF
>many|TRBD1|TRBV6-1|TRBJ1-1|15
TGTGCCAGCAGTCCCTCGGACAGGGTTCGCACTGAAGCTTTCTTT
CASSPSDRVRTEAFF
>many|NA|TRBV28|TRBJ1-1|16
TGTGCCAGCAGCCCGGTTGAGCGGCTCATGAACACTGAAGCTTTCTTT
CASSPVERLMNTEAFF
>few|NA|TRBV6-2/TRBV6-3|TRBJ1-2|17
TGTGCCAGCAGTTACTCGCGAACGAAGGGATTTAACTATGGCTACACCTTC
CASSYSRTKGFNYGYTF
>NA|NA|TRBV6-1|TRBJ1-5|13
TGTGCCAGTCAGCGAGGGATCAATAAGCACCAGCATTTT
CASQRGINKHQHF
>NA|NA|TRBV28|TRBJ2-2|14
TGTGCCAGCAGGGGAGGGGGCTCAACCGGGGAGCTGTTTTTT
CASRGGGSTGELFF
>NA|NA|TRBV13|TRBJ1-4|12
TGTGCCAGCAGCTCCGCTGGTGAAAAACTGTTTTTT
CASSSAGEKLFF
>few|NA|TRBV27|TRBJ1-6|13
TGTGCCAGCAGTTATAGCGTTAATTCACCCCTCCACTTT
CASSYSVNSPLHF
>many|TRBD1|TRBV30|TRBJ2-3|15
TGTGCCTGGAGTGTAACCACAGGGGGATTTTACACGCAGTATTTT
CAWSVTTGGFYTQYF
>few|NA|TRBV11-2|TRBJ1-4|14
TGTGCCAGCAGCCCGGGGGGGCGAAAGGAAAAACTGTTTTTT
CASSPGGRKEKLFF
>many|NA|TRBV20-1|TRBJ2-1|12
TGCAGTGCAGGGACGGGCTACAATGAGCAGTTCTTC
CSAGTGYNEQFF
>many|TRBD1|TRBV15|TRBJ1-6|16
TGTGCCACCAGCAGAGATCCGGACAGGGTTAATTCACCCCTCCACTTT
CATSRDPDRVNSPLHF
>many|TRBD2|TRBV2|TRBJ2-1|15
TGTGCCAGCAGGAGTCGGAGCGGGGGGTACAATGAGCAGTTCTTC
CASRSRSGGYNEQFF
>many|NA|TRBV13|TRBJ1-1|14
TGTGCCAGCAGCTTAGGCCGAACCGGGTTAGAAGCTTTCTTT
CASSLGRTGLEAFF
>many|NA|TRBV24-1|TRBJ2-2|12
TGTGCCACCACAAAGGAAACCGGGGAGCTGTTTTTT
CATTKETGELFF
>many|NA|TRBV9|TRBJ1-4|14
TGTGCCAGCAGCCCCGCGAGGGCGGATGAAAAACTGTTTTTT
CASSPARADEKLFF
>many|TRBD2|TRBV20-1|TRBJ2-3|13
TGCAGTGCTGGCGGGGGTTCGACAGATACGCAGTATTTT
CSAGGGSTDTQYF
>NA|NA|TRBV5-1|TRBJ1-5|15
TGCGCCAGCAGCTTGGAGGGGCAGGGTAACCAGCCCCAGCATTTT
CASSLEGQGNQPQHF
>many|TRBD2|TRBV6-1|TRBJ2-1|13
TGTGCCAGTGGGGGACTAGCGGAGAAAGGGGAGTTCTTC
CASGGLAEKGEFF
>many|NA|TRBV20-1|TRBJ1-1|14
TGCAGTGCTAGAGATATGGGGGAAGCGTCGGAAGCTTTCTTT
CSARDMGEASEAFF
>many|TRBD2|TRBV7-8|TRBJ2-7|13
TGTGCCAGCAGTCTAATGGGGGGGTACGAGCAGTACTTC
CASSLMGGYEQYF
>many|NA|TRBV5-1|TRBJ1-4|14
TGCGCCAGCAGCTTGGGTCAGAAAAATGAAAAACTGTTTTTT
CASSLGQKNEKLFF
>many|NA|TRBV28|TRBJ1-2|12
TGTGCCAGCAGTTTCGACATCTATGGCTACACCTTC
CASSFDIYGYTF
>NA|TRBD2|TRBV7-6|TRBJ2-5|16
TGTGCCAGCAGCTTAGCCCTTAGCGGGGGACAAGAGACCCAGTACTTC
CASSLALSGGQETQYF
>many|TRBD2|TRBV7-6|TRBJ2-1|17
TGTGCCAGCAGCTTAGATGGGGCTAGCGGGGGGTACAATGAGCAGTTCTTC
CASSLDGASGGYNEQFF
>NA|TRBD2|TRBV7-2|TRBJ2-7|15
TGTGCCAGCAGCCCACGTCTAGCGGGGGCCTACGAGCAGTACTTC
CASSPRLAGAYEQYF
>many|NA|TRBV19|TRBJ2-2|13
TGTGCCAGTAGTATCGGTCACACCGGGGAGCTGTTTTTT
CASSIGHTGELFF
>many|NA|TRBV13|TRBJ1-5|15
TGTGCCAGCAGCTTAGGGTCAGGGTTAGGTCAGCCCCAGCATTTT
CASSLGSGLGQPQHF
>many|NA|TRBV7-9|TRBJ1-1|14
TGTGCCAGCAGCCTCAGCGCCGGTCACACTGAAGCTTTCTTT
CASSLSAGHTEAFF
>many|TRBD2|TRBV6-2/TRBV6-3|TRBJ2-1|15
TGTGCCAGCACCATGGGACTAGCGGGGATGGGGGAGCAGTTCTTC
CASTMGLAGMGEQFF
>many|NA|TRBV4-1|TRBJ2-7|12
TGCGCCAGCAGCCAAGACGTATACGAGCAGTACTTC
CASSQDVYEQYF
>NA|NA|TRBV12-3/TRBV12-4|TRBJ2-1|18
TGTGCCAGCATCCCCCTAATGGGTGGGGGCTACACCTACAATGAGCAGTTCTTC
CASIPLMGGGYTYNEQFF
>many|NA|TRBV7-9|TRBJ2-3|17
TGTGCCAGCAGCTTAGTGGCTAGGACGGAGGGGTCGGATACGCAGTATTTT
CASSLVARTEGSDTQYF
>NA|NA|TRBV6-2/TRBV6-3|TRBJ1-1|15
TGTGCCAGCAGTCTACAGAAAGGGATGAACACTGAAGCTTTCTTT
CASSLQKGMNTEAFF
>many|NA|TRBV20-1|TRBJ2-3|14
TGCAGTGCTAGAGACCGTTCTAGCGCAGATACGCAGTATTTT
CSARDRSSADTQYF
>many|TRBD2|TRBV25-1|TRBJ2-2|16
TGTGCCAGCAGTGGTAGCGGGGGGGCCTGGACCGGGGAGCTGTTTTTT
CASSGSGGAWTGELFF
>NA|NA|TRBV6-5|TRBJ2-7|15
TGTGCCAGCAGTTCTCGAGAGGCAGGAGGCTACGAGCAGTACTTC
CASSSREAGGYEQYF
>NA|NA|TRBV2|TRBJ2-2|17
TGTGCCAGCAGTCCTCGGCTATGGGGGGCAAACGGCGGGGAGCTGTTTTTT
CASSPRLWGANGGELFF
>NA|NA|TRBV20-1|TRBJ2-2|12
TGCAGTGCTTCTACAGTCACCGGGCAGCTGTTTTTT
CSASTVTGQLFF
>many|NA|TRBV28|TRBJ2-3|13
TGTGCCAGCAGCTCCATCAGCACAGATACGCAGTATTTT
CASSSISTDTQYF
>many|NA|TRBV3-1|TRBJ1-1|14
TGTGCCAGCAGCCAAGATCTACGGAACACTGAAGCTTTCTTT
CASSQDLRNTEAFF
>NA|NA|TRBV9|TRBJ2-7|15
TGTGCCAGCAGCGTAGCGGGGGTGGGTAATAACGATCAGTACTTC
CASSVAGVGNNDQYF
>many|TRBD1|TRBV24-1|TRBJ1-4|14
TGTGCCACCAGTGCCCCAGGGGGTGGTGAAAAACTGTTTTTT
CATSAPGGGEKLFF
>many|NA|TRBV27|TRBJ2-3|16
TGTGCCAGCAGTTTATCGTTACATCCTAGCACAGATACGCAGTATTTT
CASSLSLHPSTDTQYF
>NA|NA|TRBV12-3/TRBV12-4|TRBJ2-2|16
TGTGCCAGCAGACTAACGGTTGGGCCAGGAAACGGGGAGCTGTTTTTT
CASRLTVGPGNGELFF
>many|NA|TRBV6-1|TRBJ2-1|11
TGTGCCAGCAGTTCGGGGAATGAGCAGTTCTTC
CASSSGNEQFF
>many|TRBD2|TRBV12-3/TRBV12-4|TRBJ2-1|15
TGTGCCAGCACTCGGACTAGCGAACCCTACAATGAGCAGTTCTTC
CASTRTSEPYNEQFF
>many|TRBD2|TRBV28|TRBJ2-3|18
TGTGCCAGCAGTCCTCCCGGCGCGGGGGTGTCTAGCACAGATACGCAGTATTTT
CASSPPGAGVSSTDTQYF
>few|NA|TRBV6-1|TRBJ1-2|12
TGTGCCAGCTCACAAGCTAACTATGGCTACACCTTC
CASSQANYGYTF
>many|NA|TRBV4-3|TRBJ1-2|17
TGCGCCAGCAGCCAAGCCGGGGCAGGAACTAATAACTATGGCTACACCTTC
CASSQAGAGTNNYGYTF
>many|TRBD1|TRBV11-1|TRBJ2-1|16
TGTGCCAGCAGCCCAGCCGGGACAGGGGACTACAATGAGCAGTTCTTC
CASSPAGTGDYNEQFF